The 24 T cell receptor beta chains presented below share a single source sample, sequenced in a study of tumor-infiltrating lymphocytes in localized non-small cell lung cancer. The protocol was immunoSEQ multiplex PCR, while the TCRdb copy is restricted to in-frame clones and leaves out a portion. The sample consists of tens of thousands of clones, 80% to 90% of them appearing once. The sample was lung tumor tissue. These receptors all stem from a human donor with non-small cell lung cancer.

V usage is TRBV30 and J usage is TRBJ2-7, with 11 bases matching TRBD1. Germline V lookup: CDR1 GTSNPN, CDR2 SVGIG (reference sequence). J gave up 5 bases and V 1 base, and 4 bases lay outside the gene matches. CDR3 size: 14 residues. CDR3 DNA sequence: TGTGCCTGGAGTGCGGGACAGGGGGGCCACGAGCAGTACTTC. This sequence encodes CAWSAGQGGHEQYF.

The chain couples TRBV30 to TRBJ1-2, with 7 nucleotides matching TRBD1. Germline trimming cut 0 bases from V and 6 bases from J; bases unmatched to any gene: 4. The germline V gene has CDR1 GTSNPN and CDR2 SVGIG (reference sequence). There are 13 residues in the CDR3. The CDR3 DNA reads TGTGCCTGGAGTGTATGGACAGGCGATGGCTACACCTTC. Residues: CAWSVWTGDGYTF.

The V call is TRBV2, the J call TRBJ1-5; 7 bases line up with TRBD1. CDR1 is SNHLY and CDR2 is FYNNEI in the germline V gene. The CDR3 runs 15 residues. Trimming took 6 bases from V and 1 from J; bases not matched to a gene: 6. This CDR3 is CASRWDSGSNQPQHF. The CDR3 region has the DNA TGTGCCAGCAGGTGGGACAGTGGAAGCAATCAGCCCCAGCATTTT.

The CDR3 nucleotides are TGTGCCAGCTCACCACAGACAGACGGTGGCTACACCTTC. Residues: CASSPQTDGGYTF. The rearrangement links TRBV18 to TRBJ1-2, with a tentative D call TRBD1 (5 bases). The CDR3 is made up of 13 amino acids. Trimming removed 1 base at V and 7 bases at J, with 10 bases between. Germline V gene sequence: CDR1 KGHSH, CDR2 LQKENI.

This clone has only a few counts. The rearrangement joins TRBV5-4 to TRBJ1-2; 7 bases line up with TRBD1. Germline CDR1 and CDR2: SGHNT and YYREEE (reference sequence). V shed 4 bases, J shed 1 base, and the junction held 4 bases outside the gene matches. The CDR3 extends over 14 amino acids. The DNA for the CDR3 is TGTGCCAGCAGCCCGGGACAGCATAACTATGGCTACACCTTC. Its translation is CASSPGQHNYGYTF.

The chain carries TRBV4-2 and TRBJ1-2, with 8 bases matching TRBD1. In germline, CDR1 is LGHNA, CDR2 YNFKEQ. J was trimmed by 4 bases and V by 4 bases; bases with no gene match: 8. The length of the CDR3 is 15 residues. CDR3 in DNA: TGTGCCAGCAGCCCCCCGCAGGACAGGGCCTATGGCTACACCTTC. Translated: CASSPPQDRAYGYTF.

The chain carries TRBV5-1 and TRBJ2-3; TRBD1 matches 7 bases. Trimming cost V 1 base and J 0 bases; bases outside gene matches: 2. CDR1 is SGHRS and CDR2 is YFSETQ in the germline V gene. This CDR3 has 15 residues. The CDR3 DNA reads as TGCGCCAGCAGCTTGCAACAGGGGAGCACAGATACGCAGTATTTT. It is translated as CASSLQQGSTDTQYF. Based on the CDR3 plus reference TRBV5-1 and TRBJ2-3, the full variable domain is KAGVTQTPRYLIKTRGQQVTLSCSPISGHRSVSWYQQTPGQGLQFLFEYFSETQRNKGNFPGRFSGRQFSNSRSEMNVSTLELGDSALYLCASSLQQGSTDTQYFGPGTRLTVL.

This clone was seen just once. The V and J genes are TRBV18 and TRBJ1-1, with 9 bases lining up with TRBD1. This CDR3 is 14 amino acids long. The germline gives CDR1 KGHSH, CDR2 LQKENI. J gave up 10 bases and V 3 bases, and 9 bases lay outside the gene matches. The CDR3 loop reads CASSPRDRVKSAFF. CDR3 sequence (DNA): TGTGCCAGCTCACCCCGGGACAGGGTCAAGTCAGCTTTCTTT.

V is TRBV6-5 and J is TRBJ2-7; D may correspond to TRBD1 or TRBD2 (5 bases each). Looked up from germline, CDR1 is MNHEY and CDR2 is SVGAGI. The ends were cut back, 5 bases at V and 6 bases at J, with 14 bases in the middle. The CDR3 covers 13 residues. CDR3: CASSPTRGSEQYF. The CDR3 DNA is TGTGCCAGCAGTCCGACGAGGGGATCCGAGCAGTACTTC.

Written as DNA, the CDR3 is TGTGCCAGCAGCCAAGAAGGAAGGGAAAATCAGCCCCAGCATTTT. Its translation: CASSQEGRENQPQHF. The V gene is TRBV4-2, the J gene TRBJ1-5; D gene unclear. Germline CDR1 LGHNA, CDR2 YNFKEQ. CDR3 length: 15 residues. V was cut by 0 bases and J by 4 bases, with 10 bases left in between.

This chain uses TRBV7-9 with TRBJ1-5, with D unresolved. Germline CDR1 reads SEHNR; CDR2 reads FQNEAQ (reference sequence). Deletions cut 1 base from V and 10 bases from J, with 20 bases between. This CDR3 contains 16 residues. In DNA form, the CDR3 reads TGTGCCAGCAGCTTAGGGGGAGGAGACCCAAAGGGACCCCAGCATTTT. Encoded protein: CASSLGGGDPKGPQHF. The full variable domain, with the rest looked up from reference TRBV7-9 and TRBJ1-5, is DTGVSQNPRHKITKRGQNVTFRCDPISEHNRLYWYRQTLGQGPEFLTYFQNEAQLEKSRLLSDRFSAERPKGSFSTLEIQRTEQGDSAMYLCASSLGGGDPKGPQHFGDGTRLSIL.

The rearrangement uses TRBV15 and TRBJ2-4; D gene ambiguous. Trimming took off 1 base at V and 0 bases at J, with 10 bases between the two ends. The CDR3 loop spans 16 amino acids. Germline loops: CDR1 LNHNV, CDR2 YYDKDF (reference sequence). Written as DNA, the CDR3 is TGTGCCACCAGCAGAGTCGGAATACTAGCCAAAAACATTCAGTACTTC. It yields the protein CATSRVGILAKNIQYF. The full variable domain, its missing parts supplied by reference TRBV15 and TRBJ2-4, is DAMVIQNPRYQVTQFGKPVTLSCSQTLNHNVMYWYQQKSSQAPKLLFHYYDKDFNNEADTPDNFQSRRPNTSFCFLDIRSPGLGDTAMYLCATSRVGILAKNIQYFGAGTRLSVL.

The genes are TRBV19 and TRBJ1-5; 8 bases map to TRBD1. The J segment lost 6 bases and the V segment lost 10 bases, leaving 5 bases of the junction unmatched. The CDR3 loop spans 12 amino acids. Germline CDR1 is LNHDA and CDR2 is SQIVND (reference sequence). CDR3 sequence (DNA): TGTGCCACCGGAACAGGGGGTCAGCCCCAGCATTTT. Its protein is CATGTGGQPQHF.

The chain recombines TRBV5-4 with TRBJ1-1; D uncertain. This CDR3 contains 12 residues. The V gene lost 2 bases and the J gene lost 11 bases, with 13 bases spanning the gap. Germline lookup yields CDR1 SGHNT and CDR2 YYREEE (reference sequence). The CDR3 region has the DNA TGTGCCAGCAGCTTTACCGGGAGTGAGGCTTTCTTT. This encodes CASSFTGSEAFF.

CDR3 coding DNA: TGCGCCAGCAGCTCCGGCACGGGGGACAATGAGCAGTTCTTC. Protein product: CASSSGTGDNEQFF. The rearrangement uses TRBV5-1 and TRBJ2-1; tentative D call: TRBD2 (6 bases). The V and J ends lost 3 bases and 5 bases respectively, with 12 bases between them. Germline V gene sequence: CDR1 SGHRS, CDR2 YFSETQ. The CDR3 covers 14 residues.

V and J are TRBV5-1 and TRBJ2-2, with D unclear. From germline, CDR1 is SGHRS and CDR2 YFSETQ. Between the trimmed V and J ends, which lost 5 bases and 1 base, there was a span of 9 bases. This CDR3 comprises 14 residues. The DNA for the CDR3 is TGCGCCAGCAGGGAAGGCCTGAACACCGGGGAGCTGTTTTTT. Its translation is CASREGLNTGELFF.

V usage is TRBV2 and J usage is TRBJ2-5, with D possibly being TRBD1 or TRBD2 (5 bases each). The CDR3 spans 13 residues. The V gene lost 10 bases and the J gene lost 9 bases, with 21 bases spanning the gap. Germline V gives CDR1 SNHLY, CDR2 FYNNEI. The CDR3 DNA sequence: TGTGCCACCGCCCGGGACCCTCTAGTCGCCCAGTACTTC. It encodes CATARDPLVAQYF.

This clone appeared a single time. The rearrangement uses TRBV4-1 and TRBJ2-1; TRBD2 matches 10 bases. The germline V gene encodes CDR1 MGHRA and CDR2 YSYEKL. The V gene end was trimmed by 3 bases and the J gene end by 9 bases; junction bases not matched to a gene: 17. The CDR3 length is 18 residues. Here the CDR3 reads CASSQGPGSSGGAFEQFF. As DNA, the CDR3 is TGCGCCAGCAGCCAGGGCCCAGGTTCCAGCGGGGGGGCCTTTGAGCAGTTCTTC.

The gene calls are TRBV6-4 and TRBJ2-3; the D gene is possibly TRBD1 (5 bases). Trimming took 0 bases from V and 1 from J, leaving 8 bases between them. This CDR3 spans 15 amino acids. Germline assignment: CDR1 MRHNA and CDR2 SNTAGT. CDR3 nucleotide sequence: TGTGCCAGCAGTGACTCAAGGACACGCACAGATACGCAGTATTTT. Residues: CASSDSRTRTDTQYF.

This clone is a singleton in its sample. This rearrangement joins TRBV4-2 to TRBJ2-7; perhaps TRBD1 as D (6 bases). Germline V CDR1 and CDR2: LGHNA, YNFKEQ. Trimming took off 0 bases at V and 6 bases at J, with 12 bases between the two ends. This CDR3 has 14 residues. CDR3: CASSQDRRGTEQYF. The CDR3 DNA reads as TGTGCCAGCAGCCAAGATCGCAGGGGCACCGAGCAGTACTTC.

This clone was seen only a few times. The J gene is TRBJ1-5, the V gene TRBV5-1, with D possibly TRBD1 on 5 matching bases. Per the germline V gene, CDR1 is SGHRS and CDR2 is YFSETQ. The V end lost 0 bases, the J end lost 7 bases, and 14 bases lay between the germline ends. CDR3 length equals 15 residues. The DNA for the CDR3 is TGCGCCAGCAGCTTGGGAGAAGAAGGGGTCCAGCCCCAGCATTTT. Translating it yields CASSLGEEGVQPQHF.

V usage is TRBV6-1 and J usage is TRBJ1-1; TRBD1 matches 8 bases. The trim removed 5 bases at V and 5 bases at J, leaving 10 bases unmatched. The CDR3 loop spans 15 amino acids. Germline V gives CDR1 MNHNS, CDR2 SASEGT. This chain's CDR3 is CASSIGSRGLTEAFF. Written as DNA, the CDR3 is TGTGCCAGCAGTATTGGGTCCAGGGGGCTGACTGAAGCTTTCTTT.

The V and J genes are TRBV6-5 and TRBJ2-7, with D perhaps matching TRBD1 or TRBD2 (6 bases each). This CDR3 comprises 15 residues. The germline V gene encodes CDR1 MNHEY and CDR2 SVGAGI. Between the trimmed V and J ends, which lost 6 bases and 1 base, there was a span of 16 bases. This chain's CDR3 is CASREQGRGSYEQYF. CDR3 in DNA: TGTGCCAGCAGGGAACAGGGCCGGGGGTCCTACGAGCAGTACTTC.

The gene calls are TRBV5-1 and TRBJ2-7, with 11 positions matching TRBD2. The V segment lost 7 bases and the J segment 6 bases; nucleotides outside the gene matches: 9. There are 14 residues in the CDR3. The germline CDR1 and CDR2 sequences are SGHRS and YFSETQ. In DNA, the CDR3 is TGCGCCAGCGCTACCGGGACTAGCGGTCTCGAGCAGTACTTC. Translation: CASATGTSGLEQYF.